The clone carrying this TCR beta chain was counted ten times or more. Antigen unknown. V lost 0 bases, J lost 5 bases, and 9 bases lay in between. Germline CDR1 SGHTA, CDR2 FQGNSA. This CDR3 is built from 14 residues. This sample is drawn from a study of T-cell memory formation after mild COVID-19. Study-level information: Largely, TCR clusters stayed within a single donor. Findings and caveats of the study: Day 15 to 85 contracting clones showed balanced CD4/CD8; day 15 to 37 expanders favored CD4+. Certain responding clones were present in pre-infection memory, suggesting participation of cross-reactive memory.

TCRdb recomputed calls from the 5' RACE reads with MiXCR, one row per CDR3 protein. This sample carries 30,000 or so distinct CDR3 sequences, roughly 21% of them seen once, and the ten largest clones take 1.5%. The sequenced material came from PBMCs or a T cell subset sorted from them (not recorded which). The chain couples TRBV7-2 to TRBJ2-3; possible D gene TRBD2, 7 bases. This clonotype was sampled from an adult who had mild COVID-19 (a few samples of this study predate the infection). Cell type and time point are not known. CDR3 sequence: CASSLARGRDTQYF. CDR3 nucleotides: TGTGCCAGCAGCTTAGCGCGGGGGCGAGATACGCAGTATTTT.